This TCR beta chain comes out of a study of early T cells in non-severe SARS-CoV-2 infection. Study overall: Chains were not paired, and sequencing was done on bulk RNA from unsorted whole blood. Study observations and caveats: Matching with VDJdb favored anti-spike CD8 responses (missing private and CD4 specificities).

The CDR3 is 14 amino acids. Trimming took 3 bases from V and 5 from J; bases not matched to a gene: 5. Germline V gives CDR1 SGHTS, CDR2 YDEGEE. MiXCR, applied by TCRdb to the 5' RACE reads, yields one record per CDR3 protein. The sample yields more than 95,000 distinct CDR3 sequences, approximately 10% seen once. As regards this clonotype: Antigen specificity is unknown.

Sequences were derived from whole blood, sampled at baseline. The receptor was derived from an adult who was a healthcare worker with PCR-confirmed SARS-CoV-2 infection or an uninfected control (not recorded which). The chain has TRBV5-8 and TRBJ2-1, with 7 bases identical to TRBD1. The CDR3 region is CASSWTTGNNEQFF. The CDR3 nucleotides are TGTGCCAGCAGCTGGACGACAGGGAACAATGAGCAGTTCTTC.